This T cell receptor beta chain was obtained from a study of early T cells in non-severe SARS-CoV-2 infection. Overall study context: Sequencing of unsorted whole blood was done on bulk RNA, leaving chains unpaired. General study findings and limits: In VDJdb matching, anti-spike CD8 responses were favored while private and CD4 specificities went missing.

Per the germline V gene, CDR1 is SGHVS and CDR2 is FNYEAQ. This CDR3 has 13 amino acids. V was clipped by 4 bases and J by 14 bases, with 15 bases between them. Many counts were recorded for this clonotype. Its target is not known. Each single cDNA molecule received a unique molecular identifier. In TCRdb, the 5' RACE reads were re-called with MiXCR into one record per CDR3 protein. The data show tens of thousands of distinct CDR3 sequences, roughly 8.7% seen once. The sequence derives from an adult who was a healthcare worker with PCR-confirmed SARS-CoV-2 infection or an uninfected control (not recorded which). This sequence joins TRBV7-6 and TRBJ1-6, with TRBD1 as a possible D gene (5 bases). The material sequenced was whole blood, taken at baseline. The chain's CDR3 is CASSSWGEPTLHF. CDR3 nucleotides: TGTGCCAGCAGCTCCTGGGGGGAGCCAACCCTCCACTTT. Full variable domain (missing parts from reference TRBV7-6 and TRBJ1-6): GAGVSQSPRYKVTKRGQDVALRCDPISGHVSLYWYRQALGQGPEFLTYFNYEAQQDKSGLPNDRFSAERPEGSISTLTIQRTEQRDSAMYRCASSSWGEPTLHFGNGTRLTVT.